A selection of T cell receptor beta chains follows, all from one sample in a study of identical twins. One entry per CDR3 protein, called by TCRdb with MiXCR from the 5' RACE reads. The table records around 250,000 distinct CDR3 sequences, roughly 7.1% of them present only once. The data also belong to a second study, concerning T cells expressing NK-cell markers.

Material: CD8+ T cells sorted from blood. All receptors come from a woman aged 18 to 35 in good health. The CDR3 runs from the conserved cysteine through the conserved F or W. A D gene is named only where the DNA matches it firmly. Only part of the rows carry a size: once, few, many, or a class if the clone is expanded.

-	TRBV20-1	few	TRBJ2-7	CSARDVAGATLYEQYF	TGCAGTGCTAGAGATGTTGCGGGGGCGACATTATACGAGCAGTACTTC
TRBD1	TRBV10-2	-	TRBJ1-2	CASSEFYRDRIYGYTF	TGCGCCAGCAGTGAGTTCTACCGGGACAGGATTTATGGCTACACCTTC
-	TRBV9	-	TRBJ1-2	CASSVGGVTAGYTF	TGTGCCAGCAGCGTAGGCGGGGTAACGGCTGGCTACACCTTC
-	TRBV12-3/TRBV12-4	-	TRBJ2-6	CASTFLALGANVLTF	TGTGCCAGCACCTTTCTGGCTCTTGGGGCCAACGTCCTGACTTTC
TRBD1	TRBV20-1	few	TRBJ2-7	CSAQDGDRGSDEQYF	TGCAGTGCTCAAGACGGGGACAGGGGATCGGACGAGCAGTACTTC
-	TRBV4-1	-	TRBJ2-5	CASSPRWAQETQYF	TGCGCCAGCAGCCCCCGCTGGGCCCAAGAGACCCAGTACTTC
-	TRBV11-3	-	TRBJ2-3	CASSYSQGGTDTQYF	TGTGCCAGCAGCTACTCCCAGGGTGGCACAGATACGCAGTATTTT
TRBD2	TRBV3-1	few	TRBJ2-7	CASSPTGLRGTSLFYEQYF	TGTGCCAGCAGCCCCACTGGGTTACGAGGGACTAGCCTCTTCTACGAGCAGTACTTC
-	TRBV2	few	TRBJ2-2	CAVVDFDLRPTGELFF	TGTGCCGTGGTGGATTTCGACTTGAGGCCGACCGGGGAGCTGTTTTTT
-	TRBV6-5	-	TRBJ1-1	CASSYSTTNTEAFF	TGTGCCAGCAGTTACTCGACTACGAACACTGAAGCTTTCTTT
TRBD1	TRBV9	many	TRBJ2-1	CASSARTGEYNEQFF	TGTGCCAGCAGCGCCCGGACAGGGGAATACAATGAGCAGTTCTTC
TRBD2	TRBV13	few	TRBJ2-7	CASSYGAGVAYEQYF	TGTGCCAGCAGCTACGGAGCGGGAGTGGCCTACGAGCAGTACTTC
-	TRBV15	few	TRBJ2-1	CATSRGVGHQGEQFF	TGTGCCACCAGCAGAGGTGTTGGGCATCAGGGTGAGCAGTTCTTC
-	TRBV6-1	-	TRBJ2-1	CASDNLAHNEQFF	TGTGCCAGCGACAATCTAGCCCACAATGAGCAGTTCTTC
TRBD2	TRBV5-6	-	TRBJ2-1	CASTRGLATYNEQFF	TGTGCCAGCACCCGGGGACTAGCGACCTACAATGAGCAGTTCTTC
-	TRBV2	few	TRBJ1-1	CASSTGRHTEAFF	TGTGCCAGCAGCACAGGGAGACACACTGAAGCTTTCTTT
-	TRBV3-1	-	TRBJ1-4	CASSSEGAREKLFF	TGTGCCAGCAGCTCCGAGGGCGCAAGGGAAAAACTGTTTTTT
TRBD2	TRBV27	few	TRBJ2-7	CASGGGHTYEQYF	TGTGCCTCGGGGGGGGGGCATACCTACGAGCAGTACTTC
TRBD1	TRBV12-3/TRBV12-4	few	TRBJ1-5	CASRRTGRGQPQHF	TGTGCCAGCAGGCGGACAGGCCGGGGACAGCCCCAGCATTTT
TRBD1	TRBV3-1	-	TRBJ1-1	CASSHNPGQASPEAFF	TGTGCCAGCAGCCACAACCCGGGACAGGCTTCCCCTGAAGCTTTCTTT
TRBD2	TRBV12-3/TRBV12-4	few	TRBJ2-3	CASSRGLADTQYF	TGTGCCAGCAGTCGGGGACTAGCGGATACGCAGTATTTT
TRBD2	TRBV3-1	few	TRBJ2-1	CASRVRRLAGGYNEQFF	TGTGCCAGCAGAGTAAGAAGGTTGGCGGGAGGCTACAATGAGCAGTTCTTC
-	TRBV20-1	few	TRBJ2-1	CSAAEVLNEQFF	TGCAGTGCAGCAGAGGTTCTTAATGAGCAGTTCTTC
TRBD1	TRBV20-1	few	TRBJ1-2	CSARAGQALNYGYTF	TGCAGTGCTAGAGCCGGACAGGCACTTAACTATGGCTACACCTTC
-	TRBV14	many	TRBJ2-7	CASSQVVGYEQYF	TGTGCCAGCAGCCAAGTTGTCGGCTACGAGCAGTACTTC
TRBD1	TRBV12-3/TRBV12-4	few	TRBJ1-1	CASSLVYRGNTEAFF	TGTGCCAGCAGTTTGGTCTACAGGGGGAACACTGAAGCTTTCTTT
TRBD2	TRBV6-2/TRBV6-3	few	TRBJ2-1	CASSYSSPGLAGGLYNEQFF	TGTGCCAGCAGTTACTCGTCCCCGGGACTAGCGGGAGGACTTTACAATGAGCAGTTCTTC
TRBD1	TRBV12-5	-	TRBJ2-3	CASGNRDRDSRDTQYF	TGTGCTAGTGGTAACCGGGACAGGGATAGTAGAGATACGCAGTATTTT